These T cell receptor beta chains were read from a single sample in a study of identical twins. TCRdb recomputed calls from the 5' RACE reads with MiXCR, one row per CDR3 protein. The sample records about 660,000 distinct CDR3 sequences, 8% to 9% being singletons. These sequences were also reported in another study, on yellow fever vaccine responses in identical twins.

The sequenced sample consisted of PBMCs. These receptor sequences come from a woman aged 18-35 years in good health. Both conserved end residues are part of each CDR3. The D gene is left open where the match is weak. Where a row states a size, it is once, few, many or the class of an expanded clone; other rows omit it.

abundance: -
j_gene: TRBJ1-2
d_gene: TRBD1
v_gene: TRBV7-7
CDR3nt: TGTGCTAGCAGCCCCAGGGGACAGCCCTGGGTATTGAGCTACACCTTC
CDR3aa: CASSPRGQPWVLSYTF

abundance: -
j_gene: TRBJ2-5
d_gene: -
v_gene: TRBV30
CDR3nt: TGTGCCTGGAGGTACCCTATCATAGGAGAGACCCAGTACTTC
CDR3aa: CAWRYPIIGETQYF

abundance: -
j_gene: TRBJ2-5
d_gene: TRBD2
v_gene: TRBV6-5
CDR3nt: TGTGCCAGCAGTATACTCGGGACTAGCGGGAAGCAGACCCAGTACTTC
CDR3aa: CASSILGTSGKQTQYF

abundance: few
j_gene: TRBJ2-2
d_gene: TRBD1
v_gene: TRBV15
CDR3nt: TGTGCCACCAGCAGAGGGGCAGGGGGCACCGGGGAGCTGTTTTTT
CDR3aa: CATSRGAGGTGELFF

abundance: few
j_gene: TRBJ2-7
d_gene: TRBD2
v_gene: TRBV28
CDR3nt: TGTGCCAGCACCCCTAGCGGGGCCCCCACGCGGGACTCCTACGAGCAGTACTTC
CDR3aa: CASTPSGAPTRDSYEQYF

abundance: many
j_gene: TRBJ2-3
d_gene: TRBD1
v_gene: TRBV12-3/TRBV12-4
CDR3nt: TGTGCCAGCAGTCCACAGGGGCCGGTTCCCGCAGATACGCAGTATTTT
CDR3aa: CASSPQGPVPADTQYF

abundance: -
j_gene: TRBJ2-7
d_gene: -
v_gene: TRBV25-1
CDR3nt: TGTGCCAGCACCTTCGGACAGAACGAGCAGTACTTC
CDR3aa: CASTFGQNEQYF

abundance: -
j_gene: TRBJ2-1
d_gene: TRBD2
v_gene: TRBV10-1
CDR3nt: TGCGCCAGCAGTGAGTCCCAAACTAGCGGGGACGGCTCCTACAATGAGCAGTTCTTC
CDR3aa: CASSESQTSGDGSYNEQFF

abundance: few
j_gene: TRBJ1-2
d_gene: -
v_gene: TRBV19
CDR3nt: TGTGCCAGTAGGGAGGGCGCAGGATTATATGGCTACACCTTC
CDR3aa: CASREGAGLYGYTF

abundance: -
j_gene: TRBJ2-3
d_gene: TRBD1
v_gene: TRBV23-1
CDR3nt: TGCGCCAGCTCACCGGGACAGGATCCTGGGACAGATACGCAGTATTTT
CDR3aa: CASSPGQDPGTDTQYF

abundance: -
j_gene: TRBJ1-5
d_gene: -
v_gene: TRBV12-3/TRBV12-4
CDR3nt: TGTGCCAGCAGTTACAGGGAGCCGAATCAGCCCCAGCATTTT
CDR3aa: CASSYREPNQPQHF

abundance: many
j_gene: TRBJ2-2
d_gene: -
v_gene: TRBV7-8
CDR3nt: TGTGCCAGCAGCGCGTACACCGGGGAGCTGTTTTTT
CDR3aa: CASSAYTGELFF

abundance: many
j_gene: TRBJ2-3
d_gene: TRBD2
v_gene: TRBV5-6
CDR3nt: TGTGCCAGCAGCCGGAGGGGACTAGCGGGGGGCAGGAGCACAGATACGCAGTATTTT
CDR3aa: CASSRRGLAGGRSTDTQYF

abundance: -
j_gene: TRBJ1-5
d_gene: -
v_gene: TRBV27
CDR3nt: TGTGCCAGCAGTTGGGGTCTCAATCAGCCCCAGCATTTT
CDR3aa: CASSWGLNQPQHF

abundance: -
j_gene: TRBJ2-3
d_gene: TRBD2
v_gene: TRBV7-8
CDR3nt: TGTGCCAGCAGCCCCGGGACTAGCGGGTCGCATACGCAGTATTTT
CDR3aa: CASSPGTSGSHTQYF

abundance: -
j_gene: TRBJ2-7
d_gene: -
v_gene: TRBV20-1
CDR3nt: TGCAGTGCTAGTGCGGAAACTAGCCGGGAGCAGTACTTC
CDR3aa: CSASAETSREQYF

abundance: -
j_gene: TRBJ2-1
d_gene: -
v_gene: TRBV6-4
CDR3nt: TGTGCCAGCAGTGACGAATCCGGCAGCTCCTACAATGAGCAGTTCTTC
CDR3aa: CASSDESGSSYNEQFF

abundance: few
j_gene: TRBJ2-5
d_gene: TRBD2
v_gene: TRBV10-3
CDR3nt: TGTGCCATCAGTGAGACTAGCGGCCAAGAGACCCAGTACTTC
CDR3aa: CAISETSGQETQYF

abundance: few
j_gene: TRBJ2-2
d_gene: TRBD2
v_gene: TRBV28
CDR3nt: TGTGCCAGCAGTTTCCGACTAGCGGGAGACACCGGGGAGCTGTTTTTT
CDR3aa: CASSFRLAGDTGELFF

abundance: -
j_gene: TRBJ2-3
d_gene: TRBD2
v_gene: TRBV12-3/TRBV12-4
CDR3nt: TGTGCCAGCACCTATTCCTGGACTAGCGGGAGGGCCGGCACAGATACGCAGTATTTT
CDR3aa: CASTYSWTSGRAGTDTQYF

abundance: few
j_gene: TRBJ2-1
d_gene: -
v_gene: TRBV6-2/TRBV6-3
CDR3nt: TGTGCCAGCAGTCCCCCCCCTGTTTTTGAGCAGTTCTTC
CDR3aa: CASSPPPVFEQFF

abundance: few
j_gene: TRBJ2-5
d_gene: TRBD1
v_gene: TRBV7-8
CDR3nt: TGTGCCAGCAGCTTAGCGGCGGGACAGGATCAAGAAGGGGATCGAGAGACCCAGTACTTC
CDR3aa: CASSLAAGQDQEGDRETQYF

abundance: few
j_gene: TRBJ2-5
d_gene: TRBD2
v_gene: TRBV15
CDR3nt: TGTGCCACCAGCAGAGATAGGGAGGGCGCCCGAGAGACCCAGTACTTC
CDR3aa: CATSRDREGARETQYF

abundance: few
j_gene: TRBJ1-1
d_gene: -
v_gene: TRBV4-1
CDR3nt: TGCGCCAGCAGCCAAGAGCGGACAGATGAAGCTTTCTTT
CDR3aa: CASSQERTDEAFF

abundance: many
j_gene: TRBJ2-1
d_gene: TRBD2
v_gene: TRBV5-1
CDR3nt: TGCGCCAGCAGCCTCATAGCGGGGGGCCCCTTTTGGGAGCAGTTCTTC
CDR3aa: CASSLIAGGPFWEQFF

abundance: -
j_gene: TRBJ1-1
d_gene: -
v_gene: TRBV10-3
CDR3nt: TGTGCCATCAGTGAGTCCCTATCCCTCCAGATGAACACTGAAGCTTTCTTT
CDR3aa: CAISESLSLQMNTEAFF

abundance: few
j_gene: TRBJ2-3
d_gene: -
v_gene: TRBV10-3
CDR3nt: TGTGCCATCGGCCAGCTCACAGATACGCAGTATTTT
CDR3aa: CAIGQLTDTQYF

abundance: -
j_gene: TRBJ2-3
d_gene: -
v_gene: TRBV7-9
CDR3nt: TGTGCCAGCAGCTCGACTAGGGCGCAGTATTTT
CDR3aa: CASSSTRAQYF

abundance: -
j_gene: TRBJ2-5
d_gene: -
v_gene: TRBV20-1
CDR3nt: TGCAGTGCCACAACCCCCCAGGGGCGAGAGACCCAGTACTTC
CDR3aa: CSATTPQGRETQYF

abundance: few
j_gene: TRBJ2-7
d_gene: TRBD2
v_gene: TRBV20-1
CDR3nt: TGCAGTGCTAGAGATAGCGGGAGAAAGGCCGAGCAGTACTTC
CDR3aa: CSARDSGRKAEQYF

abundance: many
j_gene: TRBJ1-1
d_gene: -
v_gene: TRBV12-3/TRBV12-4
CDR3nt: TGTGCCAGCACCGCGGGCACTGAAGCTTTCTTT
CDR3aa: CASTAGTEAFF

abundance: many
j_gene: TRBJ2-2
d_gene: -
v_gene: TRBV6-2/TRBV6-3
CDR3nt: TGTGCCAGCAGGAGGCTGGACACCGGGGAGCTGTTTTTT
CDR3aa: CASRRLDTGELFF

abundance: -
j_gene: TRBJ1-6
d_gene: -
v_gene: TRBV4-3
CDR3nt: TGCGCCAGCAGCCAAGGAAGGGAGAGAATCAGTTCACCCCTCCACTTT
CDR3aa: CASSQGRERISSPLHF

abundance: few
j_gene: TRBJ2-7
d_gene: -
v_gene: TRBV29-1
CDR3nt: TGCAGCGTCCGGCGGGACTCAGCCACCTACGAGCAGTACTTC
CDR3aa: CSVRRDSATYEQYF

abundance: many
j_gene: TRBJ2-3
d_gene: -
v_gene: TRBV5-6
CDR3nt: TGTGCCAGCAGCTGGGGACGAAGCACAGATACGCAGTATTTT
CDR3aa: CASSWGRSTDTQYF

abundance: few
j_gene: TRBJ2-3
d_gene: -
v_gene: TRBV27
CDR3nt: TGTGCCAGCAGTTTACTACCCGGAGCAGATACGCAGTATTTT
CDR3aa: CASSLLPGADTQYF

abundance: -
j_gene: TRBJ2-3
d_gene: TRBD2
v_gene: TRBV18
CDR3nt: TGTGCCAGCTCACCACCGACTAGCGGGACATATACGCAGTATTTT
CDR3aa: CASSPPTSGTYTQYF

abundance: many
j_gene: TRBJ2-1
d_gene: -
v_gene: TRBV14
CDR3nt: TGTGCCAGCAGCGAGAGAGGCCGCAATGAGCAGTTCTTC
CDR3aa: CASSERGRNEQFF

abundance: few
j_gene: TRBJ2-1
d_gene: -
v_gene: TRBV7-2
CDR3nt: TGTGCCAGCAGCTTAGCCTTCGGACAGAGCTACAATGAGCAGTTCTTC
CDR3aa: CASSLAFGQSYNEQFF

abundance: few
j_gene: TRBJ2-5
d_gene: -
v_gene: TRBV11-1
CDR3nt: TGTGCCAGCAGCTTTACGTCGATGGCTCACCAAGAGACCCAGTACTTC
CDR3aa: CASSFTSMAHQETQYF

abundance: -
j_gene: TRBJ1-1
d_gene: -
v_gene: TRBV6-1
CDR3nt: TGTGCCAGCAGTAGATCGATAGGGAGCAGTTACACTGAAGCTTTCTTT
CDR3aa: CASSRSIGSSYTEAFF

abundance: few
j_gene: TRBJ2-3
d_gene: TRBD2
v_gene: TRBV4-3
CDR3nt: TGCGCCAGCAGCCAAGATCTGGCGGGAGCGGCAGATACGCAGTATTTT
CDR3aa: CASSQDLAGAADTQYF

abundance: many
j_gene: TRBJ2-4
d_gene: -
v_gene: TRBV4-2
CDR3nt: TGTGCCAGCAGACCCGGAGCAGGGGTAGCCAAAAACATTCAGTACTTC
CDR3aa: CASRPGAGVAKNIQYF

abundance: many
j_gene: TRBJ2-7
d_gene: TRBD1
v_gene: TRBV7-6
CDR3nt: TGTGCCAGCAGCTTAGCAGAGGACAGGATGTACTACGAGCAGTACTTC
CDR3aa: CASSLAEDRMYYEQYF